What follows are 13 T cell receptor beta chains derived from one specimen sequenced in a study of CD8 T cells in Susac syndrome. RNA totalling about 0.45 to 1 ug underwent reverse transcription with random hexamers. TCRdb re-called the immunoSEQ multiplex PCR reads through MiXCR, storing one row per CDR3 protein. This sample has tens of thousands of distinct CDR3 sequences, with 90% to 95% found just once. Input material: CD8+ T cells from PBMCs. The receptor set was obtained from a human donor in good health.

The chain is built from TRBV13 and TRBJ2-5; D is uncertain. CDR1 and CDR2 (germline): PRHDT, FYEKMQ (reference sequence). The CDR3 is 15 amino acids. The V gene lost 5 bases and the J gene lost 4 bases, with 17 bases spanning the gap. The CDR3: CASSARVVQRETQYF. Written as DNA, the CDR3 is TGTGCCAGCAGCGCCCGGGTCGTACAGAGAGAGACCCAGTACTTC.

V and J are TRBV11-2 and TRBJ2-1; 7 bases match TRBD2. The CDR3 extends over 19 amino acids. Germline CDR1 reads SGHAT; CDR2 reads FQNNGV. After removal of 2 bases from V and 5 bases from J, the junction contained 18 bases not matched to a gene. The CDR3 DNA reads TGTGCCAGCAGCTTAAATGTGGCGGGAGCCCCCGCTATGGACAATGAGCAGTTCTTC. Protein: CASSLNVAGAPAMDNEQFF.

The chain has TRBV6-5 and TRBJ2-5; maybe TRBD2 (6 bases). CDR3 size: 14 residues. V was pared by 5 bases and J by 2 bases, with 12 bases between. Germline V gene sequence: CDR1 MNHEY, CDR2 SVGAGI. The CDR3 is CASSPGTFQETQYF. CDR3 DNA sequence: TGTGCCAGCAGTCCAGGGACTTTTCAAGAGACCCAGTACTTC.

The CDR3 bases are TGCGCCAGCAGCCAAGTAGGGGATACCCTCGAGCAGTACTTC. Residues: CASSQVGDTLEQYF. The chain links TRBV4-1 to TRBJ2-7; D is possibly TRBD1 (5 bases). V dropped 1 base and J dropped 6 bases, with 13 bases sitting between them. Germline lookup yields CDR1 MGHRA and CDR2 YSYEKL. This CDR3 spans 14 amino acids.

The chain has TRBV11-2 and TRBJ2-2; TRBD1 matches at 7 bases. CDR3 length: 17 residues. CDR1 SGHAT and CDR2 FQNNGV come from the germline V gene. With V trimmed by 0 bases and J by 4 bases, 8 bases remained unmatched. The CDR3 region has the DNA TGTGCCAGCAGCTTAGATCGACAGGGCTTTAGCACCGGGGAGCTGTTTTTT. It codes for CASSLDRQGFSTGELFF.

The V gene is TRBV4-2, the J gene TRBJ2-7; D gene unclear. The CDR3 covers 15 residues. V lost 0 bases, J lost 4 bases, and 13 bases lay in between. Per the germline V gene, CDR1 is LGHNA and CDR2 is YNFKEQ. CDR3 sequence reads: CASSQEGQVIYEQYF. The CDR3 nucleotides are TGTGCCAGCAGCCAAGAGGGCCAGGTGATATACGAGCAGTACTTC.

In nucleotides, the CDR3 is TGTGCCACCAGTGCCCCGGGGGCGGGAGGGCCTGGTGAGCAGTACTTC. Translation gives CATSAPGAGGPGEQYF. This sequence joins TRBV24-1 and TRBJ2-7; 9 bases are shared with TRBD2. Germline CDR1 is KGHDR and CDR2 is SFDVKD. The CDR3 runs to 16 residues. The V gene end was trimmed by 5 bases and the J gene end by 7 bases; junction bases not matched to a gene: 14.

The chain joins TRBV14 to TRBJ2-3, with D perhaps TRBD2 (7 bases). Germline V gene sequence: CDR1 SGHDN, CDR2 FVKESK. This CDR3 is built from 15 residues. The V end lost 2 bases, the J end lost 1 base, and 10 bases lay between the germline ends. The CDR3 reads CASSQWGGRTDTQYF. DNA for the CDR3: TGTGCCAGCAGCCAATGGGGGGGCCGCACAGATACGCAGTATTTT.

V is TRBV19 and J is TRBJ2-2; D unresolved. CDR3 size: 16 residues. Trimming stripped 0 bases from V and 5 bases from J, with 13 bases between. The germline V gene has CDR1 LNHDA and CDR2 SQIVND (reference sequence). CDR3 amino acids: CASSIENEEKTGELFF. The CDR3, as DNA: TGTGCCAGTAGTATAGAGAACGAGGAAAAAACCGGGGAGCTGTTTTTT.

The rearrangement links TRBV19 to TRBJ2-6, with no clear D. CDR3 length equals 14 residues. Germline loops: CDR1 LNHDA, CDR2 SQIVND (reference sequence). Between the trimmed V and J ends, which lost 3 bases and 0 bases, there was a span of 3 bases. The CDR3 DNA follows: TGTGCCAGTAGTATCGCCTCTGGGGCCAACGTCCTGACTTTC. Translating gives CASSIASGANVLTF.

The chain links TRBV28 to TRBJ1-5; D uncertain. Looked up from germline, CDR1 is MDHEN and CDR2 is SYDVKM. Trimming took off 6 bases at V and 0 bases at J, with 9 bases between the two ends. The CDR3 length is 14 residues. The CDR3 sequence is CASRGVNSNQPQHF. The CDR3 DNA sequence: TGTGCCAGCAGAGGAGTTAATAGCAATCAGCCCCAGCATTTT. The full variable domain, completed using reference TRBV28 and TRBJ1-5, is DVKVTQSSRYLVKRTGEKVFLECVQDMDHENMFWYRQDPGLGLRLIYFSYDVKMKEKGDIPEGYSVSREKKERFSLILESASTNQTSMYLCASRGVNSNQPQHFGDGTRLSIL.

The chain couples TRBV20-1 to TRBJ1-2, with unresolved D. V gave up 3 bases and J gave up 2 bases, with 4 bases separating them. Germline CDR1 is DFQATT and CDR2 is SNEGSKA (reference sequence). The CDR3 loop spans 11 amino acids. DNA of the CDR3: TGCAGTGCTAGGGACAACTATGGCTACACCTTC. It encodes CSARDNYGYTF.

Details on this clonotype: At one end, the junction sequence differs from germline, possibly due to a read error. V usage is TRBV29-1 and J usage is TRBJ1-2; no firm D call. CDR3 size: 13 residues. Germline V gene data show CDR1 as SQVTM and CDR2 as ANQGSEA. In DNA form, the CDR3 reads TGCAGCGTTGAAAACGAAGTACCGGACCTGGGCCACTTC. This gives the protein CSVENEVPDLGHF.